This T cell receptor (beta chain) was documented in a study of CD8 T cells in ankylosing spondylitis. TCRdb recomputed calls from the 5' RACE reads with MiXCR, one row per CDR3 protein. Altogether 200,000 to 250,000 distinct CDR3 sequences are present, about 10% being singletons, with the ten largest covering under 7%. This receptor was taken from a male donor with ankylosing spondylitis or in good health (not recorded which). The sample was blood, either unsorted or a sorted T cell fraction (not recorded which).

CDR3 bases: TGTGCCTGGAGCGCCACAGGGGGGGCAGATACGCAGTATTTT. This translates into CAWSATGGADTQYF. The gene calls are TRBV30 and TRBJ2-3, with D possibly matching TRBD1 (8 bases). V lost 3 bases and J 4 bases, leaving 14 bases between the germline ends. Per germline, CDR1 GTSNPN and CDR2 SVGIG (reference sequence). CDR3 length equals 14 residues.